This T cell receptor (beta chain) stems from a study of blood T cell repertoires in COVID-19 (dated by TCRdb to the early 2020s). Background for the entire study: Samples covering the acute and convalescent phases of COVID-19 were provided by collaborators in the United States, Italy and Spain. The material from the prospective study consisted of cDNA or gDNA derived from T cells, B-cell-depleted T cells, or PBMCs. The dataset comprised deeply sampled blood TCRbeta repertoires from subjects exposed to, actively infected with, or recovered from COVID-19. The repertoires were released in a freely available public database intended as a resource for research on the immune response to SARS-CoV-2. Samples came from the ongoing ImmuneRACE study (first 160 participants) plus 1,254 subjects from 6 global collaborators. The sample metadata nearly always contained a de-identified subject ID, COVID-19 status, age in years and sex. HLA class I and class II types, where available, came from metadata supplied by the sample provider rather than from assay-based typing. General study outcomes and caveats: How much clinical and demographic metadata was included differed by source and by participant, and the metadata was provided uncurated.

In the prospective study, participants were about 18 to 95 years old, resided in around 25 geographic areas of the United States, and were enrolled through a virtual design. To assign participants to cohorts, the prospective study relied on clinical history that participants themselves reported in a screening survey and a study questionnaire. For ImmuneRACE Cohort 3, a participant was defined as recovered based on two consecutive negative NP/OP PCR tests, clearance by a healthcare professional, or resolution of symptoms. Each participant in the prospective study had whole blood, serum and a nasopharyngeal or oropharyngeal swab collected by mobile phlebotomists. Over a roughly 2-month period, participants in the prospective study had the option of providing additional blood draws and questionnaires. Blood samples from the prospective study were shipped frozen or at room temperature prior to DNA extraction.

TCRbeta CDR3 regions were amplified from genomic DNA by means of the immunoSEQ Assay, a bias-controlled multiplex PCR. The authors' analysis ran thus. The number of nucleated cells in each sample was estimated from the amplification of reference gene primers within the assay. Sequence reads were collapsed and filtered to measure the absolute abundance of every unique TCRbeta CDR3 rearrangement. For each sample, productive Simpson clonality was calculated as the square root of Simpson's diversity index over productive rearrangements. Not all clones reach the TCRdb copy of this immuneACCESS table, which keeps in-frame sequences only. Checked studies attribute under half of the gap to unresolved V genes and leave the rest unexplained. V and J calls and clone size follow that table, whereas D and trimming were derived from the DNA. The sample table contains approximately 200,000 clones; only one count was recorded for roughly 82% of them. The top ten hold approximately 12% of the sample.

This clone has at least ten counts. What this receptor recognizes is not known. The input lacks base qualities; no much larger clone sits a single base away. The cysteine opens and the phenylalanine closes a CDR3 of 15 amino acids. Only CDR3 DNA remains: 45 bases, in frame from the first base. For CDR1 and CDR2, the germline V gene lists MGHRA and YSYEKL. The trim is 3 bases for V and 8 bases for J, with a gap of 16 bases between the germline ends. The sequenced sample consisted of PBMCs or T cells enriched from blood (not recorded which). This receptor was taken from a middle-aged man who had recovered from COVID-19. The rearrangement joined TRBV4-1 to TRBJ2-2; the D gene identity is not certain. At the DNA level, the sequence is TGCGCCAGCAGCCACGCCTCAGCTAGGTCGGGGGAGCTGTTTTTT. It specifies CASSHASARSGELFF.